The next 14 T cell receptor beta chains were all read from a single sample in a study of blood T cell repertoires in COVID-19. TCRdb's copy holds only in-frame clones and misses some; the assay was immunoSEQ multiplex PCR. The profile shows around 250,000 clones, about 88% of them singletons. Specimen: PBMCs or T cells enriched from blood (not recorded which). The receptors were sampled from a woman in her 50s who had been exposed to COVID-19.

This clone was detected only once. The gene calls are TRBV19 and TRBJ1-1, with TRBD1 as a possible D gene (5 bases). The germline V gene has CDR1 LNHDA and CDR2 SQIVND (reference sequence). Deletions cut 3 bases from V and 6 bases from J, with 11 bases between. The CDR3 runs to 13 residues. In DNA, the CDR3 is TGTGCCAGTAGTATTGGGGGGAGAGCTGAAGCTTTCTTT. Its protein is CASSIGGRAEAFF.

The rearrangement joins TRBV7-9 to TRBJ2-3; 7 bases agree with TRBD2. The CDR3 has 17 amino acids. Germline lookup yields CDR1 SEHNR and CDR2 FQNEAQ (reference sequence). With V trimmed by 5 bases and J by 4 bases, 15 bases remained unmatched. The CDR3 reads CASSPERKRGLADTQYF. The CDR3, as DNA: TGTGCCAGCAGCCCCGAGAGGAAGCGGGGTTTGGCAGATACGCAGTATTTT. The full variable domain, rest sourced from reference TRBV7-9 and TRBJ2-3, is DTGVSQNPRHKITKRGQNVTFRCDPISEHNRLYWYRQTLGQGPEFLTYFQNEAQLEKSRLLSDRFSAERPKGSFSTLEIQRTEQGDSAMYLCASSPERKRGLADTQYFGPGTRLTVL.

This clone came up once. V is TRBV27 and J is TRBJ1-1; 7 bases agree with TRBD1. In germline, CDR1 is MNHEY, CDR2 SMNVEV (reference sequence). V was clipped by 9 bases and J by 1 base; unmatched bases: 5. The CDR3 has 13 amino acids. The CDR3 protein is CASQGGQNTEAFF. DNA of the CDR3: TGTGCCAGTCAGGGGGGACAGAACACTGAAGCTTTCTTT.

The chain combines TRBV28 with TRBJ1-1; D ambiguous. The V gene's germline CDR1 is MDHEN and CDR2 SYDVKM. Trimming removed 3 bases from V and 10 bases from J, with 12 bases in between. This CDR3 is 12 amino acids long. CDR3 DNA: TGTGCCAGCAGTTTTGGATCAGAGGGAGCTTTCTTT. This codes for CASSFGSEGAFF.

The chain joins TRBV11-2 to TRBJ2-7, with no clear D. Trimming pared 2 bases from V and 3 bases from J, leaving 5 bases between. Germline V gene lookup returns CDR1 SGHAT and CDR2 FQNNGV. The CDR3 consists of 12 residues. The chain's CDR3 is CASSLIYYEQYF. As DNA, the CDR3 is TGTGCCAGCAGCTTAATCTACTACGAGCAGTACTTC. The full variable domain, rest sourced from reference TRBV11-2 and TRBJ2-7, is EAGVAQSPRYKIIEKRQSVAFWCNPISGHATLYWYQQILGQGPKLLIQFQNNGVVDDSQLPKDRFSAERLKGVDSTLKIQPAKLEDSAVYLCASSLIYYEQYFGPGTRLTVT.

This rearrangement joins TRBV14 to TRBJ1-2, with 9 bases lining up with TRBD1. This CDR3 is 15 amino acids long. CDR1 is SGHDN, CDR2 FVKESK, per germline. The junction had 3 bases not matched to a gene; V was cut back by 0 bases and J by 4 bases. CDR3 residues: CASSQDNRGPYGYTF. In DNA form, the CDR3 reads TGTGCCAGCAGCCAAGATAACAGGGGGCCCTATGGCTACACCTTC.

This chain connects TRBV5-5 to TRBJ1-5, with TRBD1 as a possible D gene (5 bases). Germline V gene sequence: CDR1 SGHKS, CDR2 YYEKEE (reference sequence). V lost 2 bases to trimming and J lost 5 bases, with 11 bases between them. The CDR3 totals 14 residues. The CDR3 nucleotides read TGTGCCAGCAGCTTAAGGGGATGGGATCAGCCCCAGCATTTT. Translation gives CASSLRGWDQPQHF.

This chain links TRBV2 with TRBJ1-1; tentatively, D is TRBD1 (5 bases). Trimming took 8 bases from V and 3 from J, leaving 7 bases between them. Germline CDR1 and CDR2: SNHLY and FYNNEI. The CDR3 runs 11 residues. The CDR3 DNA follows: TGTGCCAGCGGGACTTACACTGAAGCTTTCTTT. This encodes CASGTYTEAFF.

The V call is TRBV7-9, the J call TRBJ1-1, with 10 nucleotides matching TRBD1. Looked up from germline, CDR1 is SEHNR and CDR2 is FQNEAQ (reference sequence). Unmatched junction bases numbered 5, after V lost 4 bases and J lost 6 bases. The CDR3 loop spans 14 amino acids. CDR3 DNA: TGTGCCAGCAGCTCAGACAGGGGGCTGGCTGAAGCTTTCTTT. Translated: CASSSDRGLAEAFF.

The chain uses TRBV7-9 and TRBJ1-1; 8 nucleotides agree with TRBD1. The CDR3 covers 14 residues. Per the germline V gene, CDR1 is SEHNR and CDR2 is FQNEAQ (reference sequence). Germline trimming cut 4 bases from V and 5 bases from J; bases unmatched to any gene: 6. The CDR3 sequence: CASSSRGPETEAFF. As DNA, the CDR3 is TGTGCCAGCAGCTCCAGGGGGCCGGAAACTGAAGCTTTCTTT.

This CDR3 reads CASSLVTGGGTDTQYF. In DNA form, the CDR3 reads TGCGCCAGCAGCTTGGTAACGGGAGGGGGCACAGATACGCAGTATTTT. This chain uses TRBV5-1 with TRBJ2-3; 8 bases line up with TRBD2. Germline values: CDR1 SGHRS, CDR2 YFSETQ. The CDR3 has 16 amino acids. Trimming took 0 bases from V and 1 from J; bases not matched to a gene: 4.

The V call is TRBV19, the J call TRBJ2-1; no firm D call. Germline lookup yields CDR1 LNHDA and CDR2 SQIVND (reference sequence). The CDR3 has 14 residues. V lost 3 bases and J lost 5, with 11 bases in between. The CDR3 spells CASSITRLNNEQFF. The CDR3 nucleotides read TGTGCCAGTAGTATCACCAGGCTGAACAATGAGCAGTTCTTC. Complete variable domain (other parts from reference TRBV19 and TRBJ2-1): DGGITQSPKYLFRKEGQNVTLSCEQNLNHDAMYWYRQDPGQGLRLIYYSQIVNDFQKGDIAEGYSVSREKKESFPLTVTSAQKNPTAFYLCASSITRLNNEQFFGPGTRLTVL.

This chain links TRBV19 with TRBJ2-7, with D possibly being TRBD1 (8 bases). V dropped 5 bases and J dropped 6 bases, with 17 bases sitting between them. Germline CDR1 reads LNHDA; CDR2 reads SQIVND (reference sequence). This CDR3 region has 14 residues. CDR3 protein: CASSLGTGGSEQYF. The CDR3 DNA reads TGTGCCAGTAGTCTGGGGACAGGCGGGAGCGAGCAGTACTTC.

The V and J genes are TRBV18 and TRBJ1-3; 9 bases are a match to TRBD1. V lost 3 bases and J lost 2; bases outside the gene matches: 5. Germline values: CDR1 KGHSH, CDR2 LQKENI. This CDR3 is built from 16 residues. The DNA of the CDR3 is TGTGCCAGCTCACCTTCACAGGGGGCAACTGGAAACACCATATATTTT. Its translation is CASSPSQGATGNTIYF.